The 32 T cell receptor beta chains below were found in one sample sequenced in a study of blood T cell repertoires in COVID-19. TCRdb's table, derived via immunoSEQ multiplex PCR, lists solely in-frame clones and lacks some. This table has 100,000 to 150,000 clones, 65% to 80% appearing once. Sequenced material: peripheral blood. The receptors shown here come from a man aged 45 to 65 with acute or convalescent COVID-19.

The genes are TRBV3-1 (or the pseudogene TRBV3-2) and TRBJ1-2; 7 bases line up with TRBD1. In germline, CDR1 is LGHDT, CDR2 YNNKEL (reference sequence). V lost 2 bases and J lost 7; bases outside the gene matches: 7. The CDR3 covers 14 residues. The CDR3 bases are TGTGCCAGCAGCCAAAGGCAGGGGGAGTTTGGCTACACCTTC. Its translation: CASSQRQGEFGYTF.

The gene calls are TRBV28 and TRBJ2-2; the match to TRBD2 covers 16 bases. This CDR3 has 18 residues. After removal of 2 bases from V and 5 bases from J, the junction contained 5 bases not matched to a gene. Germline V gene data show CDR1 as MDHEN and CDR2 as SYDVKM. This CDR3 reads CASSLNAGLAGGTGELFF. The DNA for the CDR3 is TGTGCCAGCAGTTTAAACGCGGGACTAGCGGGAGGGACCGGGGAGCTGTTTTTT.

Only one count was recorded for this clone. The rearrangement links TRBV12-5 to TRBJ2-1; D gene unclear. CDR1 is LGHNT, CDR2 FRNRAP, per germline. The CDR3 extends over 13 amino acids. Trimming pared 5 bases from V and 10 bases from J, leaving 15 bases between. The CDR3 is CASGPTPLSEQFF. CDR3 coding DNA: TGTGCTAGTGGTCCGACTCCCCTCTCGGAGCAGTTCTTC.

In the case of this clone: This CDR3 is also generated by other DNA sequences in the sample. V is TRBV18 and J is TRBJ2-2; D unresolved. Germline values: CDR1 KGHSH, CDR2 LQKENI. This CDR3 is 13 amino acids long. V was shortened by 3 bases and J by 7 bases, with 9 bases between the two germline ends. DNA of the CDR3: TGTGCCAGCTCACCGGGCCAACACGGGGAGCTGTTTTTT. Translating it yields CASSPGQHGELFF.

This clone was recorded a few times. This rearrangement joins TRBV6-5 to TRBJ1-1; D gene ambiguous. Germline CDR1 MNHEY, CDR2 SVGAGI. V lost 9 bases and J lost 1, with 12 bases in between. The CDR3 runs to 13 residues. CDR3 DNA: TGTGCCAGTCGTCCCGGTCGGAACACTGAAGCTTTCTTT. This sequence encodes CASRPGRNTEAFF.

The V call is TRBV7-3, the J call TRBJ2-3; D not resolved. This CDR3 has 13 residues. The V and J ends lost 5 bases and 5 bases respectively, with 11 bases between them. Germline V CDR1 and CDR2: SGHTA, FQGTGA. CDR3 sequence reads: CASSPTVVDTQYF. The DNA for the CDR3 is TGTGCCAGCAGCCCAACGGTAGTAGATACGCAGTATTTT.

A few counts support this clone. The V gene is TRBV3-1 (or the pseudogene TRBV3-2), the J gene TRBJ2-2; D perhaps matches TRBD2 (6 bases). Trimming removed 4 bases from V and 4 bases from J, with 16 bases in between. Germline CDR1 reads LGHDT; CDR2 reads YNNKEL (reference sequence). This CDR3 is 16 amino acids long. The CDR3 nucleotides are TGTGCCAGCAGCCTAGAGGCGGGGAGAAGCACCGGGGAGCTGTTTTTT. Translated, it gives CASSLEAGRSTGELFF.

The chain recombines TRBV5-1 with TRBJ2-1; 10 positions agree with TRBD2. Germline V gives CDR1 SGHRS, CDR2 YFSETQ. The trim removed 1 base at V and 9 bases at J, leaving 7 bases unmatched. The length of the CDR3 is 15 residues. The chain's CDR3 is CASSLISSGRGEQFF. Written as DNA, the CDR3 is TGCGCCAGCAGCTTGATTTCTAGCGGGAGAGGTGAGCAGTTCTTC.

CDR3 DNA: TGCAGCGTTCCTGGACAGTTGACTGAAGCTTTCTTT. Protein product: CSVPGQLTEAFF. The chain recombines TRBV29-1 with TRBJ1-1, with a weak D call TRBD1 (6 bases). V gave up 5 bases and J gave up 5 bases, with 12 bases separating them. CDR3 length: 12 amino acids. Germline CDR1 is SQVTM and CDR2 is ANQGSEA.

The chain uses TRBV5-1 and TRBJ2-5, with D possibly TRBD2 on 5 matching bases. Germline CDR1 and CDR2: SGHRS and YFSETQ. V lost 4 bases to trimming and J lost 3 bases, with 13 bases between them. The CDR3 covers 14 residues. The CDR3 sequence: CASSRGMAKETQYF. The DNA of the CDR3 is TGCGCCAGCAGCCGAGGGATGGCAAAAGAGACCCAGTACTTC.

V gene TRBV10-3 combines with J gene TRBJ2-3, with 12 bases identical to TRBD1. The CDR3 is made up of 16 amino acids. Germline loops: CDR1 ENHRY, CDR2 SYGVKD. With 7 bases clipped from V and 2 bases from J, the junction kept 7 bases outside the gene matches. The CDR3 nucleotides are TGTGCCATCACCTCCGGGACAGGGGGCCTCACAGATACGCAGTATTTT. Translated: CAITSGTGGLTDTQYF.

The chain has TRBV2 and TRBJ2-3; D gene uncertain. The V end was cut by 7 bases, the J end by 6 bases, with 8 bases between. Germline CDR1 and CDR2: SNHLY and FYNNEI. This CDR3 has 11 amino acids. The CDR3 DNA follows: TGTGCCAGCACGCTAACCGATACGCAGTATTTT. It specifies CASTLTDTQYF.

The rearrangement uses TRBV7-8 and TRBJ1-5; 8 bases fit TRBD1. CDR1 and CDR2 from the germline V gene are SGHVS and FQNEAQ. The CDR3 spans 15 residues. Trimming at V came to 6 bases and at J to 2 bases, leaving 6 bases not matched to a gene. The CDR3 coding sequence is TGTGCCAGCAGGGATGGGACAGGCCGCAATCAGCCCCAGCATTTT. It is translated as CASRDGTGRNQPQHF.

This chain joins TRBV6-6 and TRBJ1-3, with 7 positions matching TRBD1. Germline loops: CDR1 MNHNY, CDR2 SVGAGI (reference sequence). This CDR3 comprises 16 residues. Trimming took 6 bases from V and 2 from J; bases not matched to a gene: 10. The CDR3 DNA sequence: TGTGCCAGCAGCCACGAAAGGGGGCCCCCTGGAAACACCATATATTTT. Translation gives CASSHERGPPGNTIYF.

V usage is TRBV27 and J usage is TRBJ1-6; D is undetermined. Germline-derived CDR1 and CDR2 are MNHEY and SMNVEV (reference sequence). Trimming stripped 6 bases from V and 8 bases from J, with 14 bases between. This CDR3 has 14 residues. For the CDR3, the DNA is TGTGCCAGCAGGATCGGGTTTGGTGATTCACCCCTCCACTTT. Protein: CASRIGFGDSPLHF.

This clone came up once. The J gene is TRBJ2-7, the V gene TRBV28, with unresolved D. This CDR3 comprises 12 residues. Looked up from germline, CDR1 is MDHEN and CDR2 is SYDVKM. Trimming removed 1 base at V and 6 bases at J, with 7 bases between. In nucleotides, the CDR3 is TGTGCCAGCAGTTTATCGGCAGGCGAGCAGTACTTC. This translates into CASSLSAGEQYF.

The chain combines TRBV2 with TRBJ1-5; D is possibly TRBD1 (5 bases). CDR1 is SNHLY and CDR2 is FYNNEI in the germline V gene. Trimming removed 6 bases at V and 1 base at J, with 13 bases between. The CDR3 runs 15 residues. Here the CDR3 DNA reads TGTGCCAGCAGGGGGGGGAGGGAGAGCAATCAGCCCCAGCATTTT. Encoded protein: CASRGGRESNQPQHF.

V is TRBV30 and J is TRBJ2-5; 11 bases fit TRBD2. The CDR3 extends over 13 amino acids. Germline V lookup: CDR1 GTSNPN, CDR2 SVGIG (reference sequence). Germline trimming cut 8 bases from V and 2 bases from J; bases unmatched to any gene: 4. The CDR3 DNA is TGTGCCAGGACTAGCGGGTTTCAAGAGACCCAGTACTTC. Its protein is CARTSGFQETQYF.

The chain couples TRBV2 to TRBJ1-2, with TRBD1 matching 8 bases. V lost 2 bases and J lost 6; bases outside the gene matches: 5. Germline CDR1 and CDR2: SNHLY and FYNNEI. The CDR3 extends over 14 amino acids. CDR3 protein: CASSEYRQGNGYTF. As DNA, the CDR3 is TGTGCCAGCAGTGAATACAGACAGGGGAATGGCTACACCTTC.

The chain recombines TRBV18 with TRBJ2-6, with 8 bases that match TRBD2. The CDR3 covers 16 residues. Trimming at V came to 1 base and at J to 2 bases, leaving 1 base not matched to a gene. The germline V gene encodes CDR1 KGHSH and CDR2 LQKENI. DNA of the CDR3: TGTGCCAGCTCACCACTGACTAGCGCTGGGGCCAACGTCCTGACTTTC. It is translated as CASSPLTSAGANVLTF.

CDR3 coding DNA: TGTGCCAGCAGTTTAAGTGGAGGGGGCTCGGATGGCTACACCTTC. Translating gives CASSLSGGGSDGYTF. V usage is TRBV27 and J usage is TRBJ1-2; 7 bases fit TRBD1. The V and J ends lost 2 bases and 6 bases, in that order; junction bases with no gene match: 9. The CDR3 consists of 15 residues. Per the germline V gene, CDR1 is MNHEY and CDR2 is SMNVEV (reference sequence).

This sequence joins TRBV2 and TRBJ2-6; possibly TRBD1 for D (5 bases). The CDR3 spans 15 residues. Trimming removed 5 bases at V and 0 bases at J, with 8 bases between. The germline gives CDR1 SNHLY, CDR2 FYNNEI. The CDR3 sequence is CASSTQGSGANVLTF. DNA of the CDR3: TGTGCCAGCAGTACTCAGGGCTCTGGGGCCAACGTCCTGACTTTC.

This clone was seen a handful of times. The chain has TRBV28 and TRBJ2-7; tentatively, D is TRBD2 (5 bases). The V gene lost 1 base and the J gene lost 2 bases, with 15 bases spanning the gap. The germline gives CDR1 MDHEN, CDR2 SYDVKM. This CDR3 has 16 residues. The CDR3 loop reads CASSLYSSPNTYEQYF. For the CDR3, the DNA is TGTGCCAGCAGTTTATATTCTAGCCCAAACACCTACGAGCAGTACTTC.

V usage is TRBV2 and J usage is TRBJ2-1; 11 bases map to TRBD2. The CDR3 covers 15 residues. The germline gives CDR1 SNHLY, CDR2 FYNNEI. With 2 bases clipped from V and 6 bases from J, the junction kept 3 bases outside the gene matches. CDR3 loop: CASSEILAGANEQFF. Here the CDR3 DNA reads TGTGCCAGCAGTGAAATACTAGCGGGAGCCAATGAGCAGTTCTTC. The full variable domain, its missing parts supplied by reference TRBV2 and TRBJ2-1, is EPEVTQTPSHQVTQMGQEVILRCVPISNHLYFYWYRQILGQKVEFLVSFYNNEISEKSEIFDDQFSVERPDGSNFTLKIRSTKLEDSAMYFCASSEILAGANEQFFGPGTRLTVL.

The chain has TRBV24-1 and TRBJ1-2, with 9 bases aligning to TRBD1. V shed 1 base, J shed 8 bases, and the junction held 7 bases outside the gene matches. Germline loops: CDR1 KGHDR, CDR2 SFDVKD. The CDR3 consists of 15 residues. The CDR3 DNA follows: TGTGCCACCAGTGATTTCAGGACAGGGGCAGGAGGCTACACCTTC. This encodes CATSDFRTGAGGYTF.

This clone has more than one count but fewer than ten. The chain carries TRBV9 and TRBJ1-5; 9 nucleotides align to TRBD1. Germline lookup yields CDR1 SGDLS and CDR2 YYNGEE. V lost 4 bases and J lost 7; bases outside the gene matches: 3. The CDR3 is made up of 13 amino acids. CDR3 nucleotide sequence: TGTGCCAGCAGCCTGGGACAGGGACAGCCCCAGCATTTT. It is translated as CASSLGQGQPQHF.

V usage is TRBV28 and J usage is TRBJ2-1, with 14 bases aligning to TRBD2. CDR1 and CDR2 from the germline V gene are MDHEN and SYDVKM. The CDR3 loop spans 18 amino acids. V was pared by 5 bases and J by 0 bases, with 6 bases of the junction left unmatched. This chain's CDR3 is CASSPGLAGESSYNEQFF. The CDR3 DNA is TGTGCCAGCAGTCCGGGACTAGCGGGAGAGAGCTCCTACAATGAGCAGTTCTTC.

V and J are TRBV5-8 and TRBJ2-5; the match to TRBD1 covers 8 bases. Germline values: CDR1 SGHTS, CDR2 YDEGEE. Trimming took 0 bases from V and 4 from J; bases not matched to a gene: 2. CDR3 length: 14 residues. CDR3 protein: CASSLGTGGETQYF. The CDR3 bases are TGTGCCAGCAGCTTGGGAACAGGGGGAGAGACCCAGTACTTC.

The chain uses TRBV5-1 and TRBJ2-1, with D maybe TRBD2 (6 bases). V lost 0 bases, J lost 2 bases, and 6 bases lay in between. The CDR3 length is 14 residues. The germline V gene encodes CDR1 SGHRS and CDR2 YFSETQ. The DNA for the CDR3 is TGCGCCAGCAGCTTGGCTAGCGCCTACAATGAGCAGTTCTTC. It is translated as CASSLASAYNEQFF.

The gene calls are TRBV6-6 and TRBJ1-2, with 7 bases fitting TRBD1. CDR1 is MNHNY, CDR2 SVGAGI, per germline (reference sequence). The junction had 6 bases not matched to a gene; V was cut back by 6 bases and J by 8 bases. The CDR3 is made up of 12 amino acids. The CDR3 sequence: CASSATGVGYTF. CDR3 in DNA: TGTGCCAGCAGCGCTACAGGGGTCGGCTACACCTTC.

The chain links TRBV25-1 to TRBJ2-7, with D possibly being TRBD1 (8 bases). The CDR3 length is 16 residues. V dropped 6 bases and J dropped 2 bases, with 20 bases sitting between them. Looked up from germline, CDR1 is MGHDK and CDR2 is SYGVNS. DNA of the CDR3: TGTGCCAGCAGGCTCTCAAACAGGGGGGGTACCTACGAGCAGTACTTC. Translating it yields CASRLSNRGGTYEQYF.

This chain uses TRBV19 with TRBJ1-2; 8 nucleotides match TRBD1. The trim removed 5 bases at V and 0 bases at J, leaving 8 bases unmatched. The CDR3 spans 16 residues. Germline V gives CDR1 LNHDA, CDR2 SQIVND (reference sequence). CDR3 nucleotide sequence: TGTGCCAGTAGTGGTCGGACAGGGTCATCTAACTATGGCTACACCTTC. This encodes CASSGRTGSSNYGYTF. The variable domain in full, completed from reference TRBV19 and TRBJ1-2, reads DGGITQSPKYLFRKEGQNVTLSCEQNLNHDAMYWYRQDPGQGLRLIYYSQIVNDFQKGDIAEGYSVSREKKESFPLTVTSAQKNPTAFYLCASSGRTGSSNYGYTFGSGTRLTVV.